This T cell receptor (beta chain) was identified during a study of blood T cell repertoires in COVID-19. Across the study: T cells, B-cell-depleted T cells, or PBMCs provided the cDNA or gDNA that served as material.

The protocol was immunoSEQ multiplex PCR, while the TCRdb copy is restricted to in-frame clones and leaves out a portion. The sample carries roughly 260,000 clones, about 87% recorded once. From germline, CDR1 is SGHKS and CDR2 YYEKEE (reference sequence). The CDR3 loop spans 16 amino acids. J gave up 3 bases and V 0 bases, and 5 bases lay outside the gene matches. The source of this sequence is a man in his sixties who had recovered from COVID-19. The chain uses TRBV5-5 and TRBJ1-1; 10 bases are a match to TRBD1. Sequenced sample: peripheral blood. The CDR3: CASSLGQGAKDTEAFF. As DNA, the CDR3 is TGTGCCAGCAGCTTGGGACAGGGGGCGAAAGACACTGAAGCTTTCTTT.